This entry lists 30 T cell receptor beta chains sequenced from one sample in a study of shared clonotypes between healthy human individuals. Method: immunoSEQ multiplex PCR; TCRdb's copy keeps in-frame clones and lacks some. The data hold about 230,000 clones, with 60% to 70% observed a single time. The specimen was memory CD4+ T cells sorted from blood. Subset indicated: CD45RA-negative fraction. These receptors were collected from a man aged 25-40 years in good health.

The CDR3 coding sequence is TGTGCCAGCAGATGGACAGGGGACACTGAAGCTTTCTTT. Its translation: CASRWTGDTEAFF. The chain joins TRBV7-9 to TRBJ1-1; 9 positions agree with TRBD1. With 6 bases clipped from V and 3 bases from J, the junction kept 2 bases outside the gene matches. CDR3 length equals 13 residues. Germline lookup yields CDR1 SEHNR and CDR2 FQNEAQ (reference sequence).

The chain uses TRBV27 and TRBJ2-2; no clear D gene. Trimming shortened V by 6 bases and J by 5 bases, and 4 bases separated the two germline ends. Germline CDR1 and CDR2: MNHEY and SMNVEV (reference sequence). The CDR3 contains 11 residues. CDR3 sequence: CASSHTGELFF. Written as DNA, the CDR3 is TGTGCCAGCAGCCATACCGGGGAGCTGTTTTTT.

The rearrangement uses TRBV28 and TRBJ2-3; perhaps TRBD1 as D (6 bases). Germline CDR1 reads MDHEN; CDR2 reads SYDVKM. Trimming left V 6 bases short and J 5 bases short, with 18 bases between. The CDR3 loop spans 15 amino acids. The chain's CDR3 is CASRIFDRLRDTQYF. In nucleotides, the CDR3 is TGTGCCAGCAGAATCTTCGACAGGTTAAGAGATACGCAGTATTTT.

J is TRBJ1-2 and V is TRBV29-1; D is uncertain. Germline-derived CDR1 and CDR2 are SQVTM and ANQGSEA. V shed 3 bases and J shed 0 bases, with 5 bases lying between them. The CDR3 is made up of 12 amino acids. This CDR3 is CSVETPNYGYTF. The CDR3 DNA reads as TGCAGCGTTGAGACACCTAACTATGGCTACACCTTC.

CDR3 loop: CASWGAGGLVLYNEQFF. CDR3 coding DNA: TGTGCCAGCTGGGGGGCGGGAGGGCTGGTCCTATACAATGAGCAGTTCTTC. V and J are TRBV19 and TRBJ2-1; TRBD2 aligns across 9 bases. Germline V gene sequence: CDR1 LNHDA, CDR2 SQIVND (reference sequence). The CDR3 is 17 residues long. Trimming at V came to 9 bases and at J to 4 bases, leaving 16 bases not matched to a gene.

The chain joins TRBV6-6 to TRBJ2-3, with D uncertain. CDR1 MNHNY and CDR2 SVGAGI come from the germline V gene (reference sequence). The V gene lost 2 bases and the J gene lost 1 base, with 4 bases spanning the gap. CDR3 length: 13 amino acids. CDR3 sequence reads: CASSYQGTDTQYF. In DNA form, the CDR3 reads TGTGCCAGCAGTTACCAGGGCACAGATACGCAGTATTTT.

The rearrangement uses TRBV18 and TRBJ1-2, with TRBD1 matching 7 bases. This CDR3 is built from 14 residues. V lost 2 bases and J lost 7; bases outside the gene matches: 7. The germline V gene has CDR1 KGHSH and CDR2 LQKENI. The CDR3 nucleotides read TGTGCCAGCTCACCAACCAGGGACAGTGTTGGCTACACCTTC. As protein: CASSPTRDSVGYTF.

This chain links TRBV11-2 with TRBJ2-7, with D possibly being TRBD1 or TRBD2 (7 bases each). The CDR3 is 16 residues long. Germline loops: CDR1 SGHAT, CDR2 FQNNGV. V lost 5 bases, J lost 4 bases, and 21 bases lay in between. CDR3: CASSLQQGGTGYEQYF. Here the CDR3 DNA reads TGTGCCAGCAGCCTCCAGCAGGGGGGGACGGGGTACGAGCAGTACTTC.

V usage is TRBV13 and J usage is TRBJ2-7; the match to TRBD2 covers 8 bases. Germline V lookup: CDR1 PRHDT, CDR2 FYEKMQ (reference sequence). V was clipped by 5 bases and J by 7 bases; unmatched bases: 10. CDR3 length: 14 amino acids. The CDR3 loop reads CASSQTGGNKEQYF. The CDR3 coding sequence is TGTGCCAGCAGCCAAACGGGGGGGAATAAAGAGCAGTACTTC.

This clone has just a few counts. The chain recombines TRBV19 with TRBJ2-2; perhaps D is TRBD1 or TRBD2 (5 bases each). The V gene's germline CDR1 is LNHDA and CDR2 SQIVND (reference sequence). Trimming removed 5 bases at V and 0 bases at J, with 16 bases between. The CDR3 spans 17 residues. CDR3 loop: CASSSYPGRPNTGELFF. CDR3 sequence (DNA): TGTGCCAGTAGTTCCTATCCGGGACGGCCGAACACCGGGGAGCTGTTTTTT.

The rearrangement joins TRBV28 to TRBJ2-7; D gene unclear. Trimming pared 6 bases from V and 8 bases from J, leaving 14 bases between. CDR1 MDHEN and CDR2 SYDVKM come from the germline V gene. This CDR3 has 12 amino acids. The CDR3: CASRPMYNQQYF. The CDR3 DNA reads as TGTGCCAGCAGACCCATGTACAACCAGCAGTACTTC.

The chain recombines TRBV5-6 with TRBJ1-5; the D gene is possibly TRBD1 (5 bases). This CDR3 has 14 amino acids. V lost 6 bases to trimming and J lost 3 bases, with 13 bases between them. Germline assignment: CDR1 SGHDT and CDR2 YYEEEE. Here the CDR3 reads CASNKGFNNQPQHF. In DNA, the CDR3 is TGTGCCAGCAATAAGGGGTTTAACAATCAGCCCCAGCATTTT. Full variable domain (remainder filled in from reference TRBV5-6 and TRBJ1-5): DAGVTQSPTHLIKTRGQQVTLRCSPKSGHDTVSWYQQALGQGPQFIFQYYEEEERQRGNFPDRFSGHQFPNYSSELNVNALLLGDSALYLCASNKGFNNQPQHFGDGTRLSIL.

The chain is built from TRBV28 and TRBJ2-5, with 7 nucleotides matching TRBD1. Germline CDR1 and CDR2: MDHEN and SYDVKM. The J segment lost 2 bases and the V segment lost 2 bases, leaving 2 bases of the junction unmatched. This CDR3 has 14 residues. The CDR3 DNA follows: TGTGCCAGCAGTTTAGTGGGACAGCAAGAGACCCAGTACTTC. It translates to CASSLVGQQETQYF. Together with reference TRBV28 and TRBJ2-5, the CDR3 gives the full variable domain: DVKVTQSSRYLVKRTGEKVFLECVQDMDHENMFWYRQDPGLGLRLIYFSYDVKMKEKGDIPEGYSVSREKKERFSLILESASTNQTSMYLCASSLVGQQETQYFGPGTRLLVL.

The CDR3: CASSRSTGGFQETQYF. The CDR3 DNA follows: TGCGCCAGCAGCAGGTCGACGGGAGGATTCCAAGAGACCCAGTACTTC. The rearrangement joins TRBV5-1 to TRBJ2-5; 7 bases line up with TRBD2. This CDR3 spans 16 amino acids. Looked up from germline, CDR1 is SGHRS and CDR2 is YFSETQ. V shed 4 bases and J 1 base; nucleotides not matched to a gene: 10.

As concerns this clone: This sequence may be a read error, since a much larger clone differs from it by one base. Within the sample, other DNA sequences also encode this same CDR3. The genes are TRBV28 and TRBJ2-7, with unresolved D. CDR1 and CDR2 (germline): MDHEN, SYDVKM. V lost 4 bases and J 3 bases, leaving 4 bases between the germline ends. The CDR3 sequence is 11 residues long. CDR3 amino acids: CASSSNYEQYF. The CDR3 DNA reads as TGTGCCAGCAGTTCCAACTACGAGCAGTACTTC.

The gene calls are TRBV29-1 and TRBJ1-3; a possible D gene is TRBD1 (5 bases). This CDR3 contains 15 residues. V was trimmed by 4 bases and J by 4 bases, leaving 17 bases between them. Germline V lookup: CDR1 SQVTM, CDR2 ANQGSEA. The DNA for the CDR3 is TGCAGCGTTGCCCGGGACGGACTTCCCGGAAACACCATATATTTT. As protein: CSVARDGLPGNTIYF.

The chain recombines TRBV10-3 with TRBJ1-1; D uncertain. Germline CDR1 reads ENHRY; CDR2 reads SYGVKD. Trimming left V 6 bases short and J 3 bases short, with 17 bases between. This CDR3 comprises 15 residues. The CDR3 protein is CAIRTVELRDTEAFF. CDR3 DNA sequence: TGTGCCATCAGAACAGTTGAGTTAAGGGACACTGAAGCTTTCTTT.

The CDR3 protein is CASSLRGDNEQFF. The CDR3 DNA is TGTGCCAGCAGCCTACGGGGGGACAATGAGCAGTTCTTC. The gene calls are TRBV25-1 and TRBJ2-1; TRBD2 agrees at 7 bases. The CDR3 length is 13 residues. Germline CDR1 reads MGHDK; CDR2 reads SYGVNS. V lost 6 bases to trimming and J lost 5 bases; unmatched junction nucleotides: 4.

This chain joins TRBV5-4 and TRBJ1-2, with 8 bases matching TRBD1. Germline-derived CDR1 and CDR2 are SGHNT and YYREEE (reference sequence). The CDR3 has 14 residues. V shed 0 bases, J shed 4 bases, and the junction held 2 bases outside the gene matches. DNA for the CDR3: TGTGCCAGCAGCTTGGGGACAGGGAGCTATGGCTACACCTTC. This encodes CASSLGTGSYGYTF.

The chain joins TRBV5-1 to TRBJ1-3, with TRBD1 matching 7 bases. This CDR3 contains 17 residues. With 4 bases clipped from V and 0 bases from J, the junction kept 10 bases outside the gene matches. Germline V gene sequence: CDR1 SGHRS, CDR2 YFSETQ. The CDR3 region has the DNA TGCGCCAGCAGCCCGGAGGGGGCCACCTCCTCTGGAAACACCATATATTTT. Its protein is CASSPEGATSSGNTIYF.

This clone was counted a few times. The chain employs TRBV29-1 and TRBJ1-4; D is unresolved. Germline V gene sequence: CDR1 SQVTM, CDR2 ANQGSEA. V was shortened by 6 bases and J by 11 bases, with 13 bases between the two germline ends. The CDR3 has 11 residues. The CDR3 DNA follows: TGCAGCGTGGACCCAAAGAGGAAACTGTTTTTT. This gives the protein CSVDPKRKLFF. Full variable domain (outside the CDR3, taken from reference TRBV29-1 and TRBJ1-4): SAVISQKPSRDICQRGTSLTIQCQVDSQVTMMFWYRQQPGQSLTLIATANQGSEATYESGFVIDKFPISRPNLTFSTLTVSNMSPEDSSIYLCSVDPKRKLFFGSGTQLSVL.

This clone has just one count. The chain employs TRBV6-1 and TRBJ2-2; D remains ambiguous. V gave up 7 bases and J gave up 7 bases, with 13 bases separating them. The CDR3 covers 13 residues. Germline loops: CDR1 MNHNS, CDR2 SASEGT. CDR3 amino acids: CASKWGGNGELFF. The CDR3 DNA reads TGTGCCAGCAAGTGGGGTGGTAACGGGGAGCTGTTTTTT.

The V and J genes are TRBV2 and TRBJ2-2; 11 nucleotides agree with TRBD2. This CDR3 is built from 13 residues. Per germline, CDR1 SNHLY and CDR2 FYNNEI. V gave up 8 bases and J gave up 7 bases; unmatched junction bases: 3. The DNA for the CDR3 is TGTGCCAGCCGCGGGACTAGCGGCGGGGAGCTGTTTTTT. Translated: CASRGTSGGELFF.

The V gene is TRBV9, the J gene TRBJ2-2; D uncertain. The V end was cut by 2 bases, the J end by 0 bases, with 11 bases between. The V gene's germline CDR1 is SGDLS and CDR2 YYNGEE. The CDR3 is made up of 16 amino acids. The DNA for the CDR3 is TGTGCCAGCAGCGTGGCGACGTCGACGAACACCGGGGAGCTGTTTTTT. Its translation is CASSVATSTNTGELFF.

V and J are TRBV6-1 and TRBJ2-1; D gene ambiguous. V gave up 3 bases and J gave up 7 bases, with 19 bases separating them. The CDR3 sequence is 16 residues long. Germline V gives CDR1 MNHNS, CDR2 SASEGT. CDR3 nucleotides: TGTGCCAGCAGTGATCTGGTGGGAACGTTCTCTAATGAGCAGTTCTTC. The encoded protein is CASSDLVGTFSNEQFF.

The CDR3 here is CASSLTGQLSYNEQFF. In DNA form, the CDR3 reads TGTGCCAGCAGTCTTACCGGACAGCTCTCCTACAATGAGCAGTTCTTC. The chain joins TRBV5-8 to TRBJ2-1; D is perhaps TRBD1 (6 bases). The V end lost 5 bases, the J end lost 0 bases, and 15 bases lay between the germline ends. The CDR3 consists of 16 residues. Germline V gene data show CDR1 as SGHTS and CDR2 as YDEGEE.

The chain employs TRBV2 and TRBJ2-3; 7 bases are a match to TRBD2. Germline V gene lookup returns CDR1 SNHLY and CDR2 FYNNEI. The CDR3 loop spans 14 amino acids. V lost 5 bases, J lost 6 bases, and 8 bases stayed unmatched. CDR3 protein: CASSWRLAADTQYF. In DNA form, the CDR3 reads TGTGCCAGCAGTTGGAGACTAGCAGCGGATACGCAGTATTTT. Drawing the rest from reference TRBV2 and TRBJ2-3, the complete variable domain is EPEVTQTPSHQVTQMGQEVILRCVPISNHLYFYWYRQILGQKVEFLVSFYNNEISEKSEIFDDQFSVERPDGSNFTLKIRSTKLEDSAMYFCASSWRLAADTQYFGPGTRLTVL.

The chain is built from TRBV2 and TRBJ1-5, with a possible D match to TRBD1 (6 bases). This CDR3 is 15 amino acids long. Germline loops: CDR1 SNHLY, CDR2 FYNNEI. Between the trimmed V and J ends, which lost 2 bases and 2 bases, there was a span of 10 bases. This CDR3 reads CASSEQGIGNQPQHF. Here the CDR3 DNA reads TGTGCCAGCAGTGAACAGGGGATTGGCAATCAGCCCCAGCATTTT.

A few counts support this clone. This chain uses TRBV7-9 with TRBJ2-1; D is perhaps TRBD2 (5 bases). CDR3 length: 16 amino acids. Germline CDR1 is SEHNR and CDR2 is FQNEAQ (reference sequence). V lost 5 bases, J lost 9 bases, and 23 bases lay in between. CDR3 protein: CASSPRGSGGYGEQFF. Written as DNA, the CDR3 is TGTGCCAGCAGCCCCCGGGGATCAGGCGGATACGGTGAGCAGTTCTTC.

In this sample, this clone turned up a few times. J is TRBJ1-1 and V is TRBV9; D is possibly TRBD1 (6 bases). Trimming removed 0 bases at V and 1 base at J, with 13 bases between. Per the germline V gene, CDR1 is SGDLS and CDR2 is YYNGEE. The CDR3 sequence is 16 residues long. CDR3 sequence reads: CASSVGAGVSNTEAFF. Written as DNA, the CDR3 is TGTGCCAGCAGCGTAGGGGCAGGGGTCTCGAACACTGAAGCTTTCTTT.